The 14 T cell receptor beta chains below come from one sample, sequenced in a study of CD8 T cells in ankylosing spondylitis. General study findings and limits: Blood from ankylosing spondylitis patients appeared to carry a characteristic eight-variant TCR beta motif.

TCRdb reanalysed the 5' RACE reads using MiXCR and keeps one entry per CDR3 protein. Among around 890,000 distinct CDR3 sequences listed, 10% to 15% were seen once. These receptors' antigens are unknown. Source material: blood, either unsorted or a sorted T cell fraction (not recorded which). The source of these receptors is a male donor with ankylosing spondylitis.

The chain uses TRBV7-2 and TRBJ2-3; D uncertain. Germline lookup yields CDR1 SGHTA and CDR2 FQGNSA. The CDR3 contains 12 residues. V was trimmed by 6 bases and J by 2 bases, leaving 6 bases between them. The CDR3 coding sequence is TGTGCCAGCAGACGAACCACAGATACGCAGTATTTT. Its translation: CASRRTTDTQYF.

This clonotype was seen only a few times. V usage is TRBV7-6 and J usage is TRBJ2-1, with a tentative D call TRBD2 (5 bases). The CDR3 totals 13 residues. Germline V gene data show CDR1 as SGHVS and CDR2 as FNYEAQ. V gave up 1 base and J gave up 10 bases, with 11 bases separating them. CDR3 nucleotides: TGTGCCAGCAGCTTAGGGAGAGGGCAGGAGCAGTTCTTC. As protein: CASSLGRGQEQFF.

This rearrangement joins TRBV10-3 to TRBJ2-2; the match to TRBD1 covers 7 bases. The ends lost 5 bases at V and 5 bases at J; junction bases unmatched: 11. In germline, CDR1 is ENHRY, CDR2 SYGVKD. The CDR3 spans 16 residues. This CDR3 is CAISPTTGWETGELFF. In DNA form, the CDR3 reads TGTGCCATCAGTCCCACGACAGGGTGGGAGACCGGGGAGCTGTTTTTT.

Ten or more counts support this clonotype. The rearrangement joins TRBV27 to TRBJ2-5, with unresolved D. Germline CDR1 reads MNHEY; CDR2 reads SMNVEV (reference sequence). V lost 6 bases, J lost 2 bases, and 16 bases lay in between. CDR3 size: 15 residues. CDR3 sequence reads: CASRPTRVLQETQYF. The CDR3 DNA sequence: TGTGCCAGCAGGCCTACTCGGGTTCTACAAGAGACCCAGTACTTC.

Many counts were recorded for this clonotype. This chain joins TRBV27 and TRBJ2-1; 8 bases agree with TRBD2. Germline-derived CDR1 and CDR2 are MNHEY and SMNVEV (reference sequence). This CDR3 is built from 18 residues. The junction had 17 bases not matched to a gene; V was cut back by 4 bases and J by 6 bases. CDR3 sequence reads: CASSWGKRGGRPGNEQFF. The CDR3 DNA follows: TGTGCCAGCAGTTGGGGGAAGCGGGGCGGGAGGCCGGGCAATGAGCAGTTCTTC.

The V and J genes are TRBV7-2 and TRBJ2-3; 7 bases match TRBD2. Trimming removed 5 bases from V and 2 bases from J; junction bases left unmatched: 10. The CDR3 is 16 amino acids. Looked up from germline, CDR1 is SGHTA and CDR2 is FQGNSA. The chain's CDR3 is CASSPYRAGNTDTQYF. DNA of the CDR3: TGTGCCAGCAGCCCCTATCGAGCGGGGAACACAGATACGCAGTATTTT.

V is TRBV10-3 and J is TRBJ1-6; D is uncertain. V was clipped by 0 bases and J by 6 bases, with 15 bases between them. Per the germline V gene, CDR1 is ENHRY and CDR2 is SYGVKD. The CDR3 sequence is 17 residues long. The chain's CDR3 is CAISESGALDFNSPLHF. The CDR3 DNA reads TGTGCCATCAGTGAGTCAGGCGCACTTGATTTTAATTCACCCCTCCACTTT.

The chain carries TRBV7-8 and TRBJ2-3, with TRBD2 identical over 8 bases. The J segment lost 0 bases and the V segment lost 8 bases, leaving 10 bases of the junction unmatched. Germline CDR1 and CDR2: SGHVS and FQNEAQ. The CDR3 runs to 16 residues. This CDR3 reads CASVAGRVTSTDTQYF. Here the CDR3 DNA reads TGTGCCAGCGTAGCGGGGAGGGTGACTAGCACAGATACGCAGTATTTT.

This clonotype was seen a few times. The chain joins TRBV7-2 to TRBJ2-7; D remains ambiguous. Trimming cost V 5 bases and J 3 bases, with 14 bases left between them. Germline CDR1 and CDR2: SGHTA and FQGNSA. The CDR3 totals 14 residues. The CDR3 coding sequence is TGTGCCAGCAGCCCATTACCGGGTCTCTACGAGCAGTACTTC. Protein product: CASSPLPGLYEQYF.

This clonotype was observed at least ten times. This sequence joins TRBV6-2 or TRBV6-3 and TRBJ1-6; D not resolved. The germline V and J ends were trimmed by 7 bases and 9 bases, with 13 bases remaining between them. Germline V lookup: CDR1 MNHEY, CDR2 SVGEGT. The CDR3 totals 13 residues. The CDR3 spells CASTNNRSSPLHF. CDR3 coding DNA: TGTGCCAGCACAAACAACCGCAGTTCACCCCTCCACTTT.

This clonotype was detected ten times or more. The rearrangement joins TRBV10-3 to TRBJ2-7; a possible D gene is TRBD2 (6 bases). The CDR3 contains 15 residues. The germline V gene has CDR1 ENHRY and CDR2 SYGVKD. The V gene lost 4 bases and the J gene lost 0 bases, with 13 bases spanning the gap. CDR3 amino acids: CAISGIAVSSYEQYF. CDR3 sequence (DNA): TGTGCCATCAGTGGGATAGCGGTGAGCTCCTACGAGCAGTACTTC.

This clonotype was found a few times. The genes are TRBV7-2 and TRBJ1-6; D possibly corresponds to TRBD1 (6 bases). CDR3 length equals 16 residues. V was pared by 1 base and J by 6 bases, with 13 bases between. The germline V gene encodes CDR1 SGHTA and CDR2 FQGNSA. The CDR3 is CASSLVGGQSNSPLHF. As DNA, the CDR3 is TGTGCCAGCAGCTTAGTTGGGGGGCAGAGTAATTCACCCCTCCACTTT.

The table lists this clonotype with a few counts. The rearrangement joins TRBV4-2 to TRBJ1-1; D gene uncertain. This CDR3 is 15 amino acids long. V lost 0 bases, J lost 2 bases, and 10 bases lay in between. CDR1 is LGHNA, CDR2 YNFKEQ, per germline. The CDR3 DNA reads TGTGCCAGCAGCCAAGACGCAGGCAAAAACACTGAAGCTTTCTTT. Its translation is CASSQDAGKNTEAFF.

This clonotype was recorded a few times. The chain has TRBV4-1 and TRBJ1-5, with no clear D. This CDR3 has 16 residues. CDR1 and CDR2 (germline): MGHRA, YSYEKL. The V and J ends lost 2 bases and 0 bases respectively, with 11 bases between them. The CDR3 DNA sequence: TGCGCCAGCAGCCAAATCTGGACGGGTAGCAATCAGCCCCAGCATTTT. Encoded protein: CASSQIWTGSNQPQHF.